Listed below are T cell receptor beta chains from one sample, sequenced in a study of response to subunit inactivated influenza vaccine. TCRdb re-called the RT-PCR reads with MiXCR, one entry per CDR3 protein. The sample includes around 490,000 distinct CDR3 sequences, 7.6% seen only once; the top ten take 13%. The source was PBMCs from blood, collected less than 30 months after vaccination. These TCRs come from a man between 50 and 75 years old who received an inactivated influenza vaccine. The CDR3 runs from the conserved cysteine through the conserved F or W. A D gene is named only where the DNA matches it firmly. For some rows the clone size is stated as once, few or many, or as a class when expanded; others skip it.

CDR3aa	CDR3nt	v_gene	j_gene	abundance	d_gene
CATSTRWTSRTGELFF	TGTGCCACCAGCACGCGTTGGACTAGCAGGACCGGGGAGCTGTTTTTT	TRBV27	TRBJ2-2	-	TRBD2
CASSQEMVTPPGAFF	TGTGCCAGCAGCCAAGAGATGGTGACACCCCCAGGAGCTTTCTTT	TRBV3-1	TRBJ1-1	-	-
CASTKRDLNYGYTF	TGTGCCAGCACTAAGAGGGACCTCAACTATGGCTACACCTTC	TRBV11-3	TRBJ1-2	few	-
CASSVGRDRGYEQYF	TGTGCCAGCAGCGTGGGGCGGGACAGGGGATACGAGCAGTACTTC	TRBV7-8	TRBJ2-7	-	TRBD1
CASSPNRVGNTEAFF	TGTGCCAGCAGCCCCAACAGGGTCGGGAACACTGAAGCTTTCTTT	TRBV12-3/TRBV12-4	TRBJ1-1	-	-
CASRLTGGGAFF	TGTGCCAGCAGACTAACGGGCGGAGGGGCTTTCTTT	TRBV28	TRBJ1-1	few	-
CASSAGTGGEKLFF	TGCGCCAGCAGCGCCGGAACAGGGGGCGAAAAACTGTTTTTT	TRBV5-1	TRBJ1-4	many	TRBD1
CASSRISGSSYNEQFF	TGTGCCAGCAGCCGGATTAGCGGCAGCTCCTACAATGAGCAGTTCTTC	TRBV6-1	TRBJ2-1	-	-
CASSLGRNYGYTF	TGTGCCAGCAGTTTAGGGAGAAACTATGGCTACACCTTC	TRBV12-3/TRBV12-4	TRBJ1-2	many	-
CASSWDSNPRETQYF	TGTGCCAGCAGCTGGGACAGCAACCCCAGAGAGACCCAGTACTTC	TRBV5-4	TRBJ2-5	once	TRBD1
CASSQRPGTLAYEQYF	TGTGCCAGCAGCCAACGTCCCGGGACGTTAGCCTACGAGCAGTACTTC	TRBV3-1	TRBJ2-7	few	-
CASSDSVRGAYEQYF	TGTGCCAGCAGTGATTCGGTCAGGGGGGCCTACGAGCAGTACTTC	TRBV25-1	TRBJ2-7	-	-
CASSPSSRAQSTDTQYF	TGTGCCAGCAGCCCATCAAGCAGGGCCCAAAGCACAGATACGCAGTATTTT	TRBV9	TRBJ2-3	-	-
CASSTGAARVEQFF	TGTGCCAGCTCGACAGGGGCGGCTCGGGTTGAGCAGTTCTTC	TRBV18	TRBJ2-1	-	TRBD1
CASTHGGTSSYEQYF	TGCGCCAGCACCCACGGAGGAACGAGCTCCTACGAGCAGTACTTC	TRBV5-1	TRBJ2-7	many	-
CASSVVGNSNQPQHF	TGTGCCAGCAGCGTAGTAGGGAATAGCAATCAGCCCCAGCATTTT	TRBV9	TRBJ1-5	few	-
CASRVLGGTNEKLFF	TGTGCCAGCAGGGTTTTAGGGGGGACTAATGAAAAACTGTTTTTT	TRBV7-2	TRBJ1-4	few	-
CASSPTGPGREKLFF	TGTGCCAGCAGCCCCACGGGCCCAGGCCGTGAAAAACTGTTTTTT	TRBV7-9	TRBJ1-4	-	-
CSARGLATSYEQYF	TGCAGTGCTAGGGGACTAGCGACATCCTACGAGCAGTACTTC	TRBV20-1	TRBJ2-7	few	TRBD2
CASRPGAGTYSNQPQHF	TGTGCCAGCAGACCCGGGGCCGGGACTTATAGCAATCAGCCCCAGCATTTT	TRBV12-3/TRBV12-4	TRBJ1-5	many	-
CASSQSASRGSSYNEQFF	TGTGCCAGCAGCCAATCCGCATCTCGCGGAAGCTCCTACAATGAGCAGTTCTTC	TRBV4-2	TRBJ2-1	-	-
CASSDTGGTDTQYF	TGTGCCAGCAGCGATACAGGGGGCACAGATACGCAGTATTTT	TRBV9	TRBJ2-3	-	TRBD1
CSARDEGGALGNEQFF	TGCAGTGCTAGAGATGAGGGGGGGGCGCTGGGTAATGAGCAGTTCTTC	TRBV20-1	TRBJ2-1	-	-
CASSQVGDSNTGELFF	TGCGCCAGCAGCCAAGTTGGGGACAGCAACACCGGGGAGCTGTTTTTT	TRBV4-3	TRBJ2-2	few	TRBD1
CASSLHSNTGELFF	TGTGCCAGCAGCTTACATTCGAACACCGGGGAGCTGTTTTTT	TRBV7-2	TRBJ2-2	few	-
CSVEDSQNYGYTF	TGCAGCGTTGAAGATTCGCAGAACTATGGCTACACCTTC	TRBV29-1	TRBJ1-2	-	-
CASSPPGAGVAKNIQYF	TGTGCCAGCTCACCACCGGGGGCAGGCGTAGCCAAAAACATTCAGTACTTC	TRBV18	TRBJ2-4	few	-
CASSLLWGEGYEQFF	TGTGCCAGCAGTTTATTGTGGGGGGAGGGCTACGAGCAGTTCTTC	TRBV27	TRBJ2-1	-	TRBD2
CASSPHPGGSSYNEQFF	TGTGCCAGCAGCCCCCACCCTGGCGGGAGCTCCTACAATGAGCAGTTCTTC	TRBV14	TRBJ2-1	-	TRBD2
CASSPGTRTDTQYF	TGCGCCAGCAGCCCAGGAACACGCACAGATACGCAGTATTTT	TRBV5-1	TRBJ2-3	many	-
CASAPDRANSPLHF	TGTGCCAGCGCCCCGGACAGGGCCAATTCACCCCTCCACTTT	TRBV12-3/TRBV12-4	TRBJ1-6	-	TRBD1
CASRDNSYEQYF	TGTGCCAGCAGGGACAACTCCTACGAGCAGTACTTC	TRBV28	TRBJ2-7	many	-
CASRRDHSYEQYF	TGTGCCTCCAGACGGGACCACTCCTACGAGCAGTACTTC	TRBV6-1	TRBJ2-7	-	-
CASRPMGQGNTGELFF	TGTGCCAGCAGACCAATGGGACAGGGGAACACCGGGGAGCTGTTTTTT	TRBV5-5	TRBJ2-2	-	TRBD1
CASSRLRGTYEQYF	TGTGCCAGCAGCCGCCTCCGAGGAACCTACGAGCAGTACTTC	TRBV12-3/TRBV12-4	TRBJ2-7	-	-
CASSQEMAGDTQYF	TGTGCCAGCAGCCAAGAGATGGCCGGGGATACGCAGTATTTT	TRBV4-2	TRBJ2-3	-	-
CASSVRQGVIDEQFF	TGTGCCAGCTCAGTCCGCCAGGGGGTTATAGATGAGCAGTTCTTC	TRBV18	TRBJ2-1	many	TRBD1
CAISATSGSADTQYF	TGTGCCATCAGTGCGACTAGCGGTTCAGCAGATACGCAGTATTTT	TRBV10-3	TRBJ2-3	few	TRBD2
CASSPQGYEQFF	TGTGCCAGCAGCCCACAGGGGTATGAGCAGTTCTTC	TRBV3-1	TRBJ2-1	many	TRBD1
CASSFGGFPDTQYF	TGTGCCAGCAGTTTCGGGGGGTTCCCAGATACGCAGTATTTT	TRBV27	TRBJ2-3	-	TRBD2
CASSKGLAVSYF	TGTGCCAGCAGTAAGGGACTAGCGGTTTCGTACTTC	TRBV12-3/TRBV12-4	TRBJ2-5	many	TRBD2
CASSLGLTYEQYF	TGTGCCAGCAGCTTAGGGTTGACCTACGAGCAGTACTTC	TRBV11-2	TRBJ2-7	-	-
CASSFRAAYNEQFF	TGTGCCAGCAGTTTTAGGGCGGCTTACAATGAGCAGTTCTTC	TRBV27	TRBJ2-1	-	-
CASSHGTSGPQETQYF	TGTGCCAGCAGCCATGGGACTAGCGGGCCCCAAGAGACCCAGTACTTC	TRBV6-1	TRBJ2-5	many	TRBD2
CASSPGHGYVEQYF	TGTGCCAGCTCTCCGGGACACGGGTACGTTGAGCAGTACTTC	TRBV6-2/TRBV6-3	TRBJ2-7	few	-
CASSRQDIQYF	TGTGCCAGCAGCCGACAGGACATTCAGTACTTC	TRBV3-1	TRBJ2-4	-	-
CASRPEEGALPYNEQFF	TGTGCCAGCAGACCCGAGGAGGGGGCGCTTCCCTACAATGAGCAGTTCTTC	TRBV12-3/TRBV12-4	TRBJ2-1	few	-
CASTQGAGFGNTIYF	TGTGCCAGCACGCAAGGGGCAGGGTTTGGAAACACCATATATTTT	TRBV3-1	TRBJ1-3	few	-
CASSWAGRGSEAFF	TGCGCCAGCAGCTGGGCCGGCAGGGGGAGTGAAGCTTTCTTT	TRBV5-1	TRBJ1-1	-	TRBD1